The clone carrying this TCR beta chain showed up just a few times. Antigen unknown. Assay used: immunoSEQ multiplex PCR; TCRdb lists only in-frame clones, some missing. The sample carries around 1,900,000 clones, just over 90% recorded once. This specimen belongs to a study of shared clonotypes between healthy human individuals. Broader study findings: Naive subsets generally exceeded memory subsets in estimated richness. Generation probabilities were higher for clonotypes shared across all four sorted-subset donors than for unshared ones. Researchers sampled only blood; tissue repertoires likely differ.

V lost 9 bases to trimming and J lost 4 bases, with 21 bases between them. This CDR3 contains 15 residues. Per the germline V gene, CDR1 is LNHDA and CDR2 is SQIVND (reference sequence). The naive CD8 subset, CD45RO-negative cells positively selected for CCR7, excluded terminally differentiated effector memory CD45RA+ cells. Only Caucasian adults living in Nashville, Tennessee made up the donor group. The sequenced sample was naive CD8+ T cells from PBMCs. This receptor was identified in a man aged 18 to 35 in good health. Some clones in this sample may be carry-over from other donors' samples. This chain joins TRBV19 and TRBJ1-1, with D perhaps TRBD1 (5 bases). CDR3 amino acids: CASNPSGQGGTEAFF. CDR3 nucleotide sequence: TGTGCCAGCAATCCAAGTGGGCAGGGCGGCACTGAAGCTTTCTTT.